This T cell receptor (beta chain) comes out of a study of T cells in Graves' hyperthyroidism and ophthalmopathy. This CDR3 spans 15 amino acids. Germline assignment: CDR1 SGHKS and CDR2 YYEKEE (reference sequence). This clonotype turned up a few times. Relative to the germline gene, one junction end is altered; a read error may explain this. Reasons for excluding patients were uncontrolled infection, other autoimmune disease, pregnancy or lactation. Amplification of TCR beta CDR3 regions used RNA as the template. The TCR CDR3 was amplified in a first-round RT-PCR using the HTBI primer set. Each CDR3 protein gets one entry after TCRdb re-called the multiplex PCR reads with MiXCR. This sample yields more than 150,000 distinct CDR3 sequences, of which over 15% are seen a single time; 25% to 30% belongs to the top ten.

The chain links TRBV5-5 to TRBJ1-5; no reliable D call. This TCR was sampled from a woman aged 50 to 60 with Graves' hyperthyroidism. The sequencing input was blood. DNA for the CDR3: TGTGCCAGCAGCTTGGGGCAGGACTACAATCAGCCCCAGCGTTTT. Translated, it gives CASSLGQDYNQPQRF. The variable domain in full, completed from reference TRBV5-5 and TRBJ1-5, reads DAGVTQSPTHLIKTRGQQVTLRCSPISGHKSVSWYQQVLGQGPQFIFQYYEKEERGRGNFPDRFSARQFPNYSSELNVNALLLGDSALYLCASSLGQDYNQPQRFGDGTRLSIL.